A single sample is the source of the 20 T cell receptor beta chains below, sequenced in a study of control samples from healthy donors and cancer patients. The method was immunoSEQ multiplex PCR; TCRdb's version includes in-frame clones alone and lacks a portion of them. Among roughly 120,000 clones listed, more than 75% were seen once. Sequencing used blood. These receptors came from a man younger than 45 in good health.

The V and J genes are TRBV20-1 and TRBJ1-1, with D hard to call. The ends were cut back, 3 bases at V and 4 bases at J, with 9 bases in the middle. Germline CDR1 is DFQATT and CDR2 is SNEGSKA (reference sequence). The CDR3 covers 12 residues. CDR3 residues: CSASGRSTEAFF. CDR3 nucleotide sequence: TGCAGTGCTAGTGGACGGAGCACTGAAGCTTTCTTT.

This clone was found once. The chain uses TRBV28 and TRBJ1-5; no clear D gene. V was cut by 2 bases and J by 11 bases, with 10 bases left in between. This CDR3 region has 12 residues. Germline V gene sequence: CDR1 MDHEN, CDR2 SYDVKM. The CDR3 sequence: CASSLEGRTQHF. The CDR3 DNA is TGTGCCAGCAGTTTAGAGGGTCGGACCCAGCATTTT. Based on the CDR3 plus reference TRBV28 and TRBJ1-5, the full variable domain is DVKVTQSSRYLVKRTGEKVFLECVQDMDHENMFWYRQDPGLGLRLIYFSYDVKMKEKGDIPEGYSVSREKKERFSLILESASTNQTSMYLCASSLEGRTQHFGDGTRLSIL.

This clone was counted once. The rearrangement uses TRBV6-1 and TRBJ1-1; D perhaps matches TRBD1 (5 bases). Germline CDR1 and CDR2: MNHNS and SASEGT. V was clipped by 0 bases and J by 3 bases, with 8 bases between them. The CDR3 spans 14 residues. CDR3 in amino acids: CASSEATDHTEAFF. As DNA, the CDR3 is TGTGCCAGCAGTGAAGCGACAGATCACACTGAAGCTTTCTTT.

This clone was seen only once. The V gene is TRBV4-1, the J gene TRBJ2-1; D ambiguous. V gave up 4 bases and J gave up 5 bases, with 12 bases separating them. Germline CDR1 MGHRA, CDR2 YSYEKL. The CDR3 is 14 amino acids. DNA of the CDR3: TGCGCCAGCAGCCGGGCCGACCCGGACAATGAGCAGTTCTTC. Residues: CASSRADPDNEQFF.

The chain is built from TRBV12-5 and TRBJ1-5; 9 bases map to TRBD1. V gave up 6 bases and J gave up 5 bases; unmatched junction bases: 2. The germline gives CDR1 LGHNT, CDR2 FRNRAP. The CDR3 has 13 residues. CDR3 bases: TGTGCTAGTGGCCGGACAGGGGATCAGCCCCAGCATTTT. This sequence encodes CASGRTGDQPQHF.

The V call is TRBV11-3, the J call TRBJ1-1; no clear D gene. This CDR3 is 14 amino acids long. V gave up 1 base and J gave up 1 base, with 7 bases separating them. CDR1 SGHNT and CDR2 YENEEA come from the germline V gene. The CDR3 bases are TGTGCCAGCAGCTTAGGCCCTGGGAACACTGAAGCTTTCTTT. It is translated as CASSLGPGNTEAFF.

The chain couples TRBV30 to TRBJ1-5; 9 bases match TRBD1. Trimming removed 3 bases from V and 4 bases from J; junction bases left unmatched: 4. This CDR3 is built from 14 residues. Germline V gene data show CDR1 as GTSNPN and CDR2 as SVGIG (reference sequence). The CDR3 DNA reads as TGTGCCTGGAGCCCTGGGACAGGGAATCAGCCCCAGCATTTT. Residues: CAWSPGTGNQPQHF. The variable domain in full, with the rest retrieved from reference TRBV30 and TRBJ1-5, is SQTIHQWPATLVQPVGSPLSLECTVEGTSNPNLYWYRQAAGRGLQLLFYSVGIGQISSEVPQNLSASRPQDRQFILSSKKLLLSDSGFYLCAWSPGTGNQPQHFGDGTRLSIL.

This chain connects TRBV29-1 to TRBJ1-1, with 7 bases identical to TRBD1. Germline V gene lookup returns CDR1 SQVTM and CDR2 ANQGSEA. V was clipped by 3 bases and J by 3 bases; unmatched bases: 7. The CDR3 is 14 residues long. The CDR3 DNA is TGCAGCGTTGAGGGGGACAGAGGAGACACTGAAGCTTTCTTT. Translating it yields CSVEGDRGDTEAFF. Drawing the rest from reference TRBV29-1 and TRBJ1-1, the complete variable domain is SAVISQKPSRDICQRGTSLTIQCQVDSQVTMMFWYRQQPGQSLTLIATANQGSEATYESGFVIDKFPISRPNLTFSTLTVSNMSPEDSSIYLCSVEGDRGDTEAFFGQGTRLTVV.

V usage is TRBV27 and J usage is TRBJ2-7; 9 bases fit TRBD1. The CDR3 covers 15 residues. V lost 2 bases and J lost 2; bases outside the gene matches: 4. Germline V gives CDR1 MNHEY, CDR2 SMNVEV (reference sequence). This CDR3 is CASSLPGQGPYEQYF. DNA of the CDR3: TGTGCCAGCAGTTTACCGGGACAGGGACCCTACGAGCAGTACTTC.

The chain carries TRBV4-1 and TRBJ2-1, with TRBD2 identical over 9 bases. V was clipped by 6 bases and J by 3 bases; unmatched bases: 6. Germline V gene lookup returns CDR1 MGHRA and CDR2 YSYEKL. The CDR3 length is 15 residues. CDR3 nucleotide sequence: TGCGCCAGCAGTGGGACTAGCCCGTACTACAATGAGCAGTTCTTC. Translated: CASSGTSPYYNEQFF.

In this sample, this clone turned up once. The V and J genes are TRBV7-9 and TRBJ1-1; TRBD1 matches at 8 bases. Trimming at V came to 5 bases and at J to 3 bases, leaving 8 bases not matched to a gene. CDR3 length: 15 amino acids. Germline V gene lookup returns CDR1 SEHNR and CDR2 FQNEAQ (reference sequence). CDR3 nucleotides: TGTGCCAGCAGCCCCGACAGGGGTAAGGACACTGAAGCTTTCTTT. Residues: CASSPDRGKDTEAFF.

V gene TRBV5-1 combines with J gene TRBJ2-2; 7 bases agree with TRBD1. The CDR3 contains 15 residues. The V segment lost 4 bases and the J segment 2 bases; nucleotides outside the gene matches: 5. From germline, CDR1 is SGHRS and CDR2 YFSETQ. The CDR3 coding sequence is TGCGCCAGCAGCCAGGGACAGCTAAACACCGGGGAGCTGTTTTTT. Translating gives CASSQGQLNTGELFF.

V usage is TRBV5-1 and J usage is TRBJ2-1; D is ambiguous. Germline V lookup: CDR1 SGHRS, CDR2 YFSETQ. This CDR3 region has 14 residues. Between the trimmed V and J ends, which lost 2 bases and 5 bases, there was a span of 11 bases. CDR3 nucleotides: TGCGCCAGCAGCTTAATGGGGATTAACAATGAGCAGTTCTTC. It yields the protein CASSLMGINNEQFF.

This chain connects TRBV19 to TRBJ1-2, with no clear D. The V gene's germline CDR1 is LNHDA and CDR2 SQIVND (reference sequence). The CDR3 runs 13 residues. The V end was cut by 5 bases, the J end by 4 bases, with 11 bases between. Written as DNA, the CDR3 is TGTGCCAGTAGTCTGGACCAGATCTATGGCTACACCTTC. Translating it yields CASSLDQIYGYTF.

Worth noting for this clone: This CDR3 is also generated by other DNA sequences in the sample. This rearrangement joins TRBV12-3 or TRBV12-4 to TRBJ1-1, with D tentatively TRBD1 (5 bases). This CDR3 spans 13 amino acids. Trimming removed 5 bases from V and 5 bases from J, with 12 bases in between. CDR3 DNA sequence: TGTGCCAGCAGTCTCGCCGGGGGGACTGAAGCTTTCTTT. It specifies CASSLAGGTEAFF.

The genes are TRBV12-3 or TRBV12-4 and TRBJ1-1, with a weak D call TRBD1 (6 bases). This CDR3 is built from 13 residues. V was clipped by 6 bases and J by 0 bases, with 8 bases between them. In nucleotides, the CDR3 is TGTGCCAGCAGCCCAGGGGTGAACACTGAAGCTTTCTTT. This sequence encodes CASSPGVNTEAFF.

This clone was recorded a few times. The rearrangement links TRBV3-1 (or the pseudogene TRBV3-2) to TRBJ1-6; D is ambiguous. Trimming pared 1 base from V and 6 bases from J, leaving 7 bases between. CDR1 is LGHDT, CDR2 YNNKEL, per germline (reference sequence). This CDR3 is built from 14 residues. In DNA form, the CDR3 reads TGTGCCAGCAGCCAAGGTCTAGGTAATTCACCCCTCCACTTT. Translated: CASSQGLGNSPLHF.

The chain carries TRBV20-1 and TRBJ1-1; D unresolved. Trimming left V 3 bases short and J 0 bases short, with 11 bases between. Germline assignment: CDR1 DFQATT and CDR2 SNEGSKA (reference sequence). The CDR3 loop spans 14 amino acids. This chain's CDR3 is CSASLLQLNTEAFF. The CDR3 coding sequence is TGCAGTGCTAGTCTCCTACAGCTGAACACTGAAGCTTTCTTT.

The J gene is TRBJ2-6, the V gene TRBV15; 11 bases agree with TRBD2. This CDR3 region has 18 residues. J lost 2 bases, V lost 1 base, and 4 bases had no gene match. Germline V gene data show CDR1 as LNHNV and CDR2 as YYDKDF (reference sequence). The CDR3 region is CATSRGLAGGPGANVLTF. The CDR3 bases are TGTGCCACCAGCAGAGGATTAGCGGGGGGGCCTGGGGCCAACGTCCTGACTTTC.

This chain links TRBV7-9 with TRBJ1-6; D may be TRBD1 (6 bases). V lost 4 bases and J lost 7, with 8 bases in between. The V gene's germline CDR1 is SEHNR and CDR2 FQNEAQ (reference sequence). This CDR3 has 13 residues. The CDR3, as DNA: TGTGCCAGCAGCTCCGGACAGAATTCACCCCTCCACTTT. Amino acids: CASSSGQNSPLHF.